The clone carrying this T cell receptor (beta chain) was observed a single time. The sample comes from a study of blood T cell repertoires in COVID-19. Whole-study context: The study drew acute and convalescent COVID-19 samples from the United States, Italy and Spain. In each case, the material was cDNA or gDNA derived from T cells, B-cell-depleted T cells, or PBMCs.

The repertoire was sequenced with immunoSEQ multiplex PCR; TCRdb's copy has only in-frame clones and lacks some. This table has fewer than 350,000 clones, roughly 91% appearing once. Enrolled through a virtual design, the participants were between roughly 18 and 95 years of age and came from 24 US areas. Germline V lookup: CDR1 GTSNPN, CDR2 SVGIG (reference sequence). The V end was cut by 0 bases, the J end by 4 bases, with 7 bases between. CDR3 length equals 13 residues. The TCR originated in a woman aged 40 to 49 with acute COVID-19. The source material was PBMCs or T cells enriched from blood (not recorded which). V is TRBV30 and J is TRBJ1-5, with D tentatively TRBD1 (5 bases). This CDR3 reads CAWSVRGNQPQHF. The CDR3 bases are TGTGCCTGGAGTGTCCGGGGGAATCAGCCCCAGCATTTT.